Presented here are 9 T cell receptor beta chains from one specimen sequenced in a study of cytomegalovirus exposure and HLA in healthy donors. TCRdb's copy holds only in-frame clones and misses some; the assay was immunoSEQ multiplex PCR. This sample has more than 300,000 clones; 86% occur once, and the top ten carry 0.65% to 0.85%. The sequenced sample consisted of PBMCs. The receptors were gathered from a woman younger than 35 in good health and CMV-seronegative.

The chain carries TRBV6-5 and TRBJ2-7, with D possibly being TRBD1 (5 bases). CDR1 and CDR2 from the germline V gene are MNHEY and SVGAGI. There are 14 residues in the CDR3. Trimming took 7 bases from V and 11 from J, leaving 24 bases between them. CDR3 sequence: CASMSEPGRIRKYF. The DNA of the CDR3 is TGTGCCAGCATGTCGGAGCCAGGGCGTATTAGGAAGTACTTC.

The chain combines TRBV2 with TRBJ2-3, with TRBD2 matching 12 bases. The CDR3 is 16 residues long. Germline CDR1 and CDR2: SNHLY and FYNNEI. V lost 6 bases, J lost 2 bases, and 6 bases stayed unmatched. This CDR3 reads CASSPTSGGFTDTQYF. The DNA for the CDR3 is TGTGCCAGCAGCCCGACTAGCGGGGGTTTCACAGATACGCAGTATTTT.

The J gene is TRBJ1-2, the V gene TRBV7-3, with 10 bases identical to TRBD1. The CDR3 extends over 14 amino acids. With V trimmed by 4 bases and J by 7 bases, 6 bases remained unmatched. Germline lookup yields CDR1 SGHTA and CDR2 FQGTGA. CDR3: CASSSSGTGAGYTF. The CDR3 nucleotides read TGTGCCAGCAGCTCGTCCGGGACAGGGGCTGGCTACACCTTC.

CDR3 residues: CASEPGQGAQPQHF. In DNA, the CDR3 is TGTGCCAGCGAACCGGGACAGGGGGCTCAGCCCCAGCATTTT. The genes are TRBV2 and TRBJ1-5; TRBD1 aligns across 12 bases. Trimming cost V 8 bases and J 6 bases; bases outside gene matches: 5. The CDR3 is 14 residues long. Germline assignment: CDR1 SNHLY and CDR2 FYNNEI.

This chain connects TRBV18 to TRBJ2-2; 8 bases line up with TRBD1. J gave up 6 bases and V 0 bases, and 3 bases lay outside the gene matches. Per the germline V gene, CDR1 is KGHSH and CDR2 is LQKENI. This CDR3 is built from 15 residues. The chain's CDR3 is CASSPPGQDAGELFF. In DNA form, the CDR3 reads TGTGCCAGCTCACCACCGGGACAGGATGCCGGGGAGCTGTTTTTT.

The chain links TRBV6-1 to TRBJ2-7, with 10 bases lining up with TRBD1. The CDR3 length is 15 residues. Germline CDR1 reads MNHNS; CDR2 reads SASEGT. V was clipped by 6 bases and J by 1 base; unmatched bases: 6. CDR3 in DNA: TGTGCCAGCAGCACCGGACAGGGGGGATCCTACGAGCAGTACTTC. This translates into CASSTGQGGSYEQYF.

The CDR3 bases are TGTGCCTGGAGGGGGACAGGGGCCTACAATGAGCAGTTCTTC. Protein product: CAWRGTGAYNEQFF. This sequence joins TRBV30 and TRBJ2-1; 10 nucleotides match TRBD1. The CDR3 totals 14 residues. J lost 2 bases, V lost 3 bases, and 1 base had no gene match. Germline V gives CDR1 GTSNPN, CDR2 SVGIG (reference sequence).

CDR3 in DNA: TGCGCCAGCAGCCAAGATTCGGGACAGGGGGTCTACGAGCAGTACTTC. It yields the protein CASSQDSGQGVYEQYF. This sequence joins TRBV4-1 and TRBJ2-7; 11 nucleotides line up with TRBD1. The V gene end was trimmed by 0 bases and the J gene end by 3 bases; junction bases not matched to a gene: 4. The germline V gene has CDR1 MGHRA and CDR2 YSYEKL. CDR3 length: 16 residues.

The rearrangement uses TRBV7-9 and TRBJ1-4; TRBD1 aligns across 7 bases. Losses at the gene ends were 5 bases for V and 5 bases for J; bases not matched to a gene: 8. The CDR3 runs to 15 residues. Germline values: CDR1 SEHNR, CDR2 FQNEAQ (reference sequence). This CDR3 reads CASSQGQEMNEKLFF. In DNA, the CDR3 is TGTGCCAGCAGCCAAGGACAGGAGATGAATGAAAAACTGTTTTTT.